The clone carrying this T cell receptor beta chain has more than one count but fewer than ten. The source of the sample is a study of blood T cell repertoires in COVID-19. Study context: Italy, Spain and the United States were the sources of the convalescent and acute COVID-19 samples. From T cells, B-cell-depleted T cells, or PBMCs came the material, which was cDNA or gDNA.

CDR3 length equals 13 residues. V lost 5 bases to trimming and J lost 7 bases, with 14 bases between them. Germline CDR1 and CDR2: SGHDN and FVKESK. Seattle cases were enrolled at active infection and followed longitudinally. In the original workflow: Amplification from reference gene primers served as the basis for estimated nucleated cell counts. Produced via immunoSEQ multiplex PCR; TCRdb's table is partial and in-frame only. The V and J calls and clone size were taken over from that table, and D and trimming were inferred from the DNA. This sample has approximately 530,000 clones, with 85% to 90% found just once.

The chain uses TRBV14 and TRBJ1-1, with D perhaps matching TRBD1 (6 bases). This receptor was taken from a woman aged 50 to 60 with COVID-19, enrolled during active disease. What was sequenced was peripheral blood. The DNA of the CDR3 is TGTGCCAGCAGCAAGAGGGGGGGCTTTGAAGCTTTCTTT. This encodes CASSKRGGFEAFF.